These 22 T cell receptor beta chains share one sample of origin, sequenced in a study of Graves' ophthalmopathy and Graves' hyperthyroidism. The sequenced template was RNA, covering the TCR beta CDR3 region. In the first round, RT-PCR was carried out with HTBI primers, and a multiplex PCR formed the second round. TCRdb passed the multiplex PCR reads through MiXCR, listing each CDR3 protein once. Here the sample spans approximately 500,000 distinct CDR3 sequences, roughly an eighth being singletons. Input material: blood. The receptors were gathered from a woman aged 25 to 39 with Graves' ophthalmopathy.

This clonotype occurred many times. The rearrangement uses TRBV11-2 and TRBJ1-6, with 8 bases that match TRBD1. The V segment lost 6 bases and the J segment 10 bases; nucleotides outside the gene matches: 8. The CDR3 is made up of 14 amino acids. Germline assignment: CDR1 SGHAT and CDR2 FQNNGV. CDR3 in DNA: TGTGCCAGCAGGATAGGACAGGGCTACTCACCCCTCCACTTT. Translating it yields CASRIGQGYSPLHF.

This clonotype was picked up many times. The rearrangement links TRBV6-2 or TRBV6-3 to TRBJ2-7; D is perhaps TRBD1 or TRBD2 (5 bases each). Trimming cost V 6 bases and J 3 bases, with 18 bases left between them. Germline values: CDR1 MNHEY, CDR2 SVGEGT. This CDR3 is 15 amino acids long. The CDR3, as DNA: TGTGCCAGCAGGCCTGTTTCCGGGACGCTCTACGAGCAGTACTTC. Its protein is CASRPVSGTLYEQYF.

The J gene is TRBJ1-1, the V gene TRBV6-1; the match to TRBD1 covers 7 bases. The J segment lost 6 bases and the V segment lost 6 bases, leaving 10 bases of the junction unmatched. This CDR3 region has 14 residues. Germline CDR1 reads MNHNS; CDR2 reads SASEGT. The CDR3 here is CASSNRGEDSEAFF. The DNA for the CDR3 is TGTGCCAGCAGCAACAGGGGAGAGGATTCTGAAGCTTTCTTT.

This chain connects TRBV28 to TRBJ1-3; D may be TRBD1 (5 bases). The CDR3 extends over 14 amino acids. V lost 6 bases and J 9 bases, leaving 18 bases between the germline ends. The germline gives CDR1 MDHEN, CDR2 SYDVKM. CDR3 DNA: TGTGCCAGCAGCCAGGGAACGTTCGTAATCACCATATATTTT. Translation gives CASSQGTFVITIYF.

At least ten counts were recorded for this clonotype. The germline gene is not matched at one end of the junction; a read error may be the cause. This chain uses TRBV6-1 with TRBJ2-2; D is uncertain. Germline V lookup: CDR1 MNHNS, CDR2 SASEGT. The CDR3 is 14 residues long. Here the CDR3 reads CASSPAANAGELFF. CDR3 coding DNA: TGTGCCAGCAGCCCGGCGGCGAACGCCGGGGAGCTGTTTTTT.

There are many counts of this clonotype. The rearrangement joins TRBV10-3 to TRBJ2-5; unclear D gene. Germline CDR1 and CDR2: ENHRY and SYGVKD. Trimming cost V 7 bases and J 5 bases, with 8 bases left between them. This CDR3 contains 11 residues. The CDR3 region is CAIKVGETQYF. DNA of the CDR3: TGTGCCATCAAGGTCGGCGAGACCCAGTACTTC.

This clonotype was counted at least ten times. V is TRBV6-5 and J is TRBJ1-2; perhaps TRBD1 as D (6 bases). The CDR3 spans 13 residues. CDR1 and CDR2 (germline): MNHEY, SVGAGI. V lost 10 bases and J lost 2, with 14 bases in between. Here the CDR3 reads CATRTVENYGYTF. The CDR3 region has the DNA TGTGCCACTAGGACAGTCGAGAACTATGGCTACACCTTC.

This clonotype was recorded many times. This rearrangement joins TRBV11-3 to TRBJ2-5; D call uncertain. V was shortened by 4 bases and J by 1 base, with 10 bases between the two germline ends. The CDR3 covers 14 residues. CDR1 and CDR2 (germline): SGHNT, YENEEA. The CDR3: CASSYRTTQETQYF. The DNA for the CDR3 is TGTGCCAGCAGCTATCGGACGACCCAAGAGACCCAGTACTTC.

A few counts support this clonotype. The genes are TRBV7-3 and TRBJ2-7; a possible D gene is TRBD1 (6 bases). With 3 bases removed from V and 0 bases from J, the gap between germline ends came to 18 bases. Germline V CDR1 and CDR2: SGHTA, FQGTGA. The CDR3 is 17 residues long. The CDR3 bases are TGTGCCAGCAGCTTGCAGAAGAGGACAGATCACTCCTACGAGCAGTACTTC. Translation gives CASSLQKRTDHSYEQYF.

This clonotype was seen ten or more times. The chain couples TRBV28 to TRBJ2-2; D not certain. The CDR3 sequence is 14 residues long. Trimming cost V 9 bases and J 0 bases, with 11 bases left between them. The germline V gene has CDR1 MDHEN and CDR2 SYDVKM. This chain's CDR3 is CASPEPPNTGELFF. The CDR3 nucleotides are TGTGCCAGTCCCGAACCTCCGAACACCGGGGAGCTGTTTTTT.

This clonotype has at least ten counts. This chain joins TRBV10-3 and TRBJ1-1; weak D call: TRBD1 (6 bases). Looked up from germline, CDR1 is ENHRY and CDR2 is SYGVKD. The length of the CDR3 is 12 residues. Trimming cost V 7 bases and J 5 bases, with 11 bases left between them. In DNA, the CDR3 is TGTGCCATCAAGGGGGTGGAGACTGAAGCTTTCTTT. It encodes CAIKGVETEAFF.

This clonotype came up many times. The CDR3 loop is CASSDTPVPNYGYTF. DNA for the CDR3: TGTGCCAGCAGTGATACGCCAGTCCCTAACTATGGCTACACCTTC. The chain carries TRBV2 and TRBJ1-2; D unclear. The CDR3 length is 15 residues. V was cut by 3 bases and J by 0 bases, with 11 bases left in between. Germline V gene data show CDR1 as SNHLY and CDR2 as FYNNEI.

At least ten counts were recorded for this clonotype. One end of the junction is discordant with germline, which a read error may explain. V usage is TRBV20-1 and J usage is TRBJ1-1, with D tentatively TRBD1 (5 bases). Germline loops: CDR1 DFQATT, CDR2 SNEGSKA (reference sequence). This CDR3 has 10 amino acids. The CDR3 DNA follows: TGCAGTGCGACCGGGACGAGGACAATCTTT. Translated: CSATGTRTIF.

This clonotype came up many times. The chain couples TRBV18 to TRBJ2-7; TRBD1 is a possible D gene (5 bases). This CDR3 has 13 residues. Trimming left V 3 bases short and J 3 bases short, with 9 bases between. Germline-derived CDR1 and CDR2 are KGHSH and LQKENI. CDR3 in amino acids: CASSPGHDYEQYF. The CDR3 DNA reads TGTGCCAGCTCACCCGGACACGACTACGAGCAGTACTTC.

The chain uses TRBV2 and TRBJ2-1; 7 nucleotides match TRBD2. Germline V gene sequence: CDR1 SNHLY, CDR2 FYNNEI. Unmatched junction bases numbered 2, after V lost 8 bases and J lost 7 bases. The length of the CDR3 is 11 residues. In DNA, the CDR3 is TGTGCCAGCTCCGGGGGGAATGAGCAGTTCTTC. Its translation: CASSGGNEQFF. Variable domain in full (rest from reference TRBV2 and TRBJ2-1): EPEVTQTPSHQVTQMGQEVILRCVPISNHLYFYWYRQILGQKVEFLVSFYNNEISEKSEIFDDQFSVERPDGSNFTLKIRSTKLEDSAMYFCASSGGNEQFFGPGTRLTVL.

This clonotype was observed at least ten times. The chain recombines TRBV4-1 with TRBJ1-2; the D gene is possibly TRBD1 (5 bases). Between the trimmed V and J ends, which lost 0 bases and 4 bases, there was a span of 9 bases. This CDR3 spans 14 amino acids. Germline CDR1 MGHRA, CDR2 YSYEKL. The CDR3 is CASSQESGTYGYTF. The CDR3 coding sequence is TGCGCCAGCAGCCAAGAATCCGGGACCTATGGCTACACCTTC.

This clonotype was detected only a few times. This sequence joins TRBV14 and TRBJ1-1, with TRBD1 as a possible D gene (5 bases). The CDR3 contains 14 residues. CDR1 and CDR2 (germline): SGHDN, FVKESK. V was shortened by 2 bases and J by 3 bases, with 10 bases between the two germline ends. The CDR3 nucleotides read TGTGCCAGCAGCCAACGGGGGGGATACACTGAAGCTTTCTTT. Encoded protein: CASSQRGGYTEAFF.

The rearrangement joins TRBV28 to TRBJ2-6; TRBD2 might be the D (5 bases). Germline V CDR1 and CDR2: MDHEN, SYDVKM. CDR3 length: 18 residues. Trimming pared 3 bases from V and 0 bases from J, leaving 15 bases between. CDR3 protein: CASSFTPGRGSGANVLTF. CDR3 nucleotides: TGTGCCAGCAGTTTTACCCCAGGACGGGGCTCTGGGGCCAACGTCCTGACTTTC.

At least ten counts were recorded for this clonotype. It may be a read error: a sequence one base away is much more abundant. The rearrangement joins TRBV9 to TRBJ1-1; D is unclear. Deletions cut 3 bases from V and 3 bases from J, with 6 bases between. The CDR3 has 12 amino acids. The germline V gene encodes CDR1 SGDLS and CDR2 YYNGEE. CDR3 DNA sequence: TGTGCCAGCAGCGGGAGGTACACTGAAGCTTTCTTT. It translates to CASSGRYTEAFF.

This clonotype has ten or more counts. Relative to the germline gene, one junction end is altered; a read error may explain this. The V and J genes are TRBV28 and TRBJ2-7, with D possibly being TRBD2 (5 bases). In germline, CDR1 is MDHEN, CDR2 SYDVKM. This CDR3 has 16 residues. The DNA for the CDR3 is TGTGCCAGCAGTTCTGGGCTCGGGGTGTACACCTACGAGCGGTACTTC. Translation gives CASSSGLGVYTYERYF.

This clonotype was detected ten times or more. V and J are TRBV4-1 and TRBJ1-2; D is undetermined. This CDR3 region has 14 residues. Per germline, CDR1 MGHRA and CDR2 YSYEKL. V was pared by 3 bases and J by 4 bases, with 12 bases between. The CDR3 DNA sequence: TGCGCCAGCAGCCAGAAGCAGTGGAGCTATGGCTACACCTTC. This gives the protein CASSQKQWSYGYTF.

The table lists this clonotype with many counts. The rearrangement uses TRBV5-1 and TRBJ2-7, with D possibly being TRBD1 (5 bases). In germline, CDR1 is SGHRS, CDR2 YFSETQ. The ends were cut back, 2 bases at V and 7 bases at J, with 19 bases in the middle. The CDR3 length is 15 residues. CDR3 sequence (DNA): TGCGCCAGCAGCTTATCAGGGAACTCAAAAGGGGAGCAGTACTTC. Translated: CASSLSGNSKGEQYF.